This TCR beta chain was sequenced in a study of blood T cell repertoires in COVID-19. Germline loops: CDR1 SGHTA, CDR2 FQGNSA. This CDR3 is 19 amino acids long. Trimming cost V 2 bases and J 5 bases; bases outside gene matches: 18. Data came from immunoSEQ multiplex PCR; TCRdb stores just in-frame clones and leaves some out. The repertoire holds 260,000 or so clones, with roughly 82% as singletons. Sequencing was carried out using peripheral blood. The V and J genes are TRBV7-2 and TRBJ2-7; 10 bases are a match to TRBD2. The clonotype comes from a woman in her 70s with acute or convalescent COVID-19. The CDR3 here is CASSLRGRASGGRSHEQYF. For the CDR3, the DNA is TGTGCCAGCAGCTTAAGGGGTCGGGCTAGCGGGGGTCGGTCCCACGAGCAGTACTTC. Variable domain in full (rest from reference TRBV7-2 and TRBJ2-7): GAGVSQSPSNKVTEKGKDVELRCDPISGHTALYWYRQSLGQGLEFLIYFQGNSAPDKSGLPSDRFSAERTGGSVSTLTIQRTQQEDSAVYLCASSLRGRASGGRSHEQYFGPGTRLTVT.